The rows below give T cell receptor beta chains drawn from one sample of a study of cytomegalovirus exposure and HLA in healthy donors. Sequencing used immunoSEQ multiplex PCR; TCRdb keeps in-frame clones, though not all of them. The sample records under 130,000 clones, approximately 69% being singletons. What was sequenced was PBMCs. All receptors derive from a man between 25 and 39 years old in good health and CMV-seronegative. Each CDR3 is given with its conserved first and last residue. D genes are given only for firm matches. Size tells how often a clone was seen (once, few, many) or the class of an expanded clone, and some rows leave it out.

v_call	j_call	d_call	clone_size	cdr3_aa	cdr3_nt
TRBV6-5	TRBJ1-6	.	.	CASSYWTDNSVPLHF	TGTGCCAGCAGTTACTGGACTGATAATTCAGTTCCCCTCCACTTT
TRBV7-6	TRBJ2-7	.	.	CASSLVDGGYEQYF	TGTGCCAGCAGCTTAGTAGACGGGGGCTACGAGCAGTACTTC
TRBV7-9	TRBJ2-1	TRBD1	.	CASTPTDRGNEQFF	TGTGCCAGCACCCCTACGGACAGGGGGAATGAGCAGTTCTTC
TRBV25-1	TRBJ2-2	TRBD2	.	CASSELAGRGNTGELFF	TGTGCCAGCAGTGAACTAGCGGGAAGGGGGAACACCGGGGAGCTGTTTTTT
TRBV27	TRBJ2-7	TRBD1	.	CASSVLGQGSYEQYF	TGTGCCAGCAGCGTATTGGGACAGGGCTCCTACGAGCAGTACTTC
TRBV5-1	TRBJ2-3	TRBD2	.	CASSQTSGRRGTDTQYF	TGCGCCAGCAGCCAGACTAGCGGGAGAAGGGGGACAGATACGCAGTATTTT
TRBV5-6	TRBJ1-4	TRBD1	.	CASSLVSGQGHEKLFF	TGTGCCAGCAGCTTGGTTTCAGGACAGGGTCATGAAAAACTGTTTTTT
TRBV27	TRBJ2-5	.	.	CASSLGLGDQETQYF	TGTGCCAGCAGTTTAGGGTTAGGGGACCAAGAGACCCAGTACTTC
TRBV7-2	TRBJ2-1	TRBD2	.	CASSFPAGGPMEQFF	TGTGCCAGCAGCTTCCCAGCGGGAGGGCCGATGGAGCAGTTCTTC
TRBV29-1	TRBJ2-7	TRBD2	.	CSVEEQSSGRVYEQYF	TGCAGCGTTGAAGAGCAATCTAGCGGGAGAGTCTACGAGCAGTACTTC
TRBV10-3	TRBJ2-1	TRBD2	.	CAISDSTSGSGEQFF	TGTGCCATCAGTGATAGCACTAGCGGGAGCGGTGAGCAGTTCTTC
TRBV7-9	TRBJ1-5	.	.	CSSSPPVVGGGNQPQHF	TGTTCCAGCAGCCCCCCAGTGGTGGGGGGAGGCAATCAGCCCCAGCATTTT
TRBV7-9	TRBJ2-3	.	once	CAIRRGGRGTDTQYF	TGTGCCATTCGGAGGGGGGGCCGAGGCACAGATACGCAGTATTTT
TRBV19	TRBJ1-1	.	few	CASSIDRSLRTEAFF	TGTGCCAGTAGTATAGATCGTAGTTTAAGAACTGAAGCTTTCTTT
TRBV9	TRBJ2-1	TRBD2	.	CASSVPSRTSGRLSSYNEQFF	TGTGCCAGCAGCGTCCCCTCTCGGACTAGCGGGAGGCTCAGCTCCTACAATGAGCAGTTCTTC
TRBV5-6	TRBJ2-5	.	.	CASSFSPKGQETQYF	TGTGCCAGCAGCTTTAGCCCAAAGGGGCAAGAGACCCAGTACTTC
TRBV5-4	TRBJ2-1	TRBD2	.	CASSLGGGGAYNEQFF	TGTGCCAGCAGCTTGGGGGGCGGGGGGGCTTACAATGAACAGTTCTTC
TRBV2	TRBJ1-1	TRBD1	.	CASREQGVDEAFF	TGTGCCAGCAGAGAACAGGGGGTAGATGAAGCTTTCTTT
TRBV19	TRBJ2-7	TRBD1	few	CASSMTGTGSFEQYF	TGTGCCAGTAGTATGACCGGGACAGGGTCTTTCGAGCAGTACTTC
TRBV18	TRBJ2-1	.	.	CASSPAREDNEQFF	TGTGCCAGCTCCCCTGCGCGTGAAGACAATGAGCAGTTCTTC
TRBV2	TRBJ2-1	TRBD2	.	CASRARGRVQFF	TGTGCCAGCAGGGCGCGGGGGAGGGTGCAGTTCTTC
TRBV5-4	TRBJ2-7	.	.	CASSLRGSRNEQYF	TGTGCCAGCAGCTTGCGGGGGTCTAGAAACGAGCAGTACTTC
TRBV11-2	TRBJ1-1	TRBD1	.	CASSRGQGWTATEAFF	TGTGCCAGCAGCCGCGGACAGGGGTGGACGGCGACTGAAGCTTTCTTT
TRBV7-9	TRBJ2-7	.	.	CASSWGDDSYEQYF	TGTGCCAGCAGCTGGGGGGATGACTCCTACGAGCAGTACTTC
TRBV7-2	TRBJ2-2	TRBD2	.	CASSSLAGGNAGELFF	TGTGCCAGCAGCTCCCTAGCGGGAGGGAACGCCGGGGAGCTGTTTTTT
TRBV19	TRBJ1-4	.	.	CASLPGGGSNEKLFF	TGTGCCAGCCTTCCCGGAGGAGGGTCTAATGAAAAACTGTTTTTT
TRBV2	TRBJ1-1	TRBD1	.	CASSVTGSSNTEAFF	TGTGCCAGCAGTGTGACAGGGTCTTCGAACACTGAAGCTTTCTTT
TRBV11-2	TRBJ1-2	TRBD1	once	CASGQGPNYGYTF	TGTGCCAGCGGACAGGGGCCCAACTATGGCTACACCTTC
TRBV4-1	TRBJ1-1	.	few	CASSQDEGEGPEAFF	TGCGCCAGCAGCCAAGATGAGGGGGAGGGCCCTGAAGCTTTCTTT
TRBV27	TRBJ2-5	.	.	CASRGLIQETQYF	TGTGCCAGCCGAGGACTGATTCAAGAGACCCAGTACTTC
TRBV5-6	TRBJ2-1	.	.	CASSRLSLSSYNEQFF	TGTGCCAGCAGCCGCCTTAGCCTAAGCTCCTACAATGAGCAGTTCTTC
TRBV29-1	TRBJ1-1	.	.	CSVGRGGTEAFF	TGCAGCGTGGGAAGGGGGGGGACTGAAGCTTTCTTT
TRBV5-5	TRBJ1-5	TRBD1	.	CASSLGPRGQYQPQHF	TGTGCCAGCAGCTTAGGGCCCAGGGGGCAGTATCAGCCCCAGCATTTT
TRBV19	TRBJ1-2	.	few	CASSIIGSGDGYTF	TGTGCCAGTAGTATAATAGGCAGCGGAGATGGCTACACCTTC
TRBV4-2	TRBJ2-3	.	.	CASSLPGFVDTQYF	TGTGCCAGCAGCCTCCCGGGGTTCGTTGATACGCAGTATTTT
TRBV6-1	TRBJ2-1	TRBD1	once	CASTQGVGSYNEQFF	TGTGCCAGCACTCAGGGGGTCGGCTCCTACAATGAGCAGTTCTTC